A single sample is the source of the 19 T cell receptor beta chains below, sequenced in a study of cytomegalovirus exposure and HLA in healthy donors. PCR used 60 Vbeta primers and 13 Jbeta primers. The data were produced by immunoSEQ multiplex PCR, yet TCRdb's version contains in-frame clones alone and is incomplete. The sample has 150,000 or so clones; around 80% are singletons. The sequenced material came from PBMCs. These receptors all come from a female donor in good health and CMV-seronegative.

The V call is TRBV28, the J call TRBJ1-2, with D tentatively TRBD1 (5 bases). The germline V gene encodes CDR1 MDHEN and CDR2 SYDVKM. The CDR3 covers 13 residues. V lost 6 bases and J lost 1, with 9 bases in between. DNA of the CDR3: TGTGCCAGCAGCTGGGGACTTAACTATGGCTACACCTTC. It codes for CASSWGLNYGYTF.

The gene calls are TRBV30 and TRBJ1-6, with a tentative D call TRBD1 (6 bases). Deletions cut 2 bases from V and 2 bases from J, with 13 bases between. Looked up from germline, CDR1 is GTSNPN and CDR2 is SVGIG (reference sequence). The CDR3 sequence is 16 residues long. CDR3 residues: CAWSLPRGTYNSPLHF. In DNA, the CDR3 is TGTGCCTGGAGTCTACCGAGGGGGACCTATAATTCACCCCTCCACTTT.

The chain combines TRBV5-4 with TRBJ2-3; D not certain. Trimming took off 0 bases at V and 1 base at J, with 6 bases between the two ends. This CDR3 spans 14 amino acids. CDR1 is SGHNT and CDR2 is YYREEE in the germline V gene (reference sequence). The CDR3 DNA reads as TGTGCCAGCAGCTTGGCCAGCGGCACAGATACGCAGTATTTT. It translates to CASSLASGTDTQYF.

The V and J genes are TRBV27 and TRBJ1-1; 8 bases line up with TRBD1. The CDR3 has 15 residues. Germline values: CDR1 MNHEY, CDR2 SMNVEV (reference sequence). The V and J ends lost 4 bases and 10 bases, in that order; junction bases with no gene match: 14. The CDR3 DNA reads as TGTGCCAGCAGTTCCTTCGACAGGGGCAGGGTAGGAGCTTTCTTT. This translates into CASSSFDRGRVGAFF.

This clone was seen more than once but under ten times. CDR3 protein: CASSQETSGSYNEQFF. The CDR3 DNA follows: TGTGCCAGCAGCCAAGAGACTAGCGGCTCCTACAATGAGCAGTTCTTC. The rearrangement links TRBV4-2 to TRBJ2-1, with 9 nucleotides matching TRBD2. This CDR3 has 16 residues. Germline V lookup: CDR1 LGHNA, CDR2 YNFKEQ. V shed 0 bases and J 0 bases; nucleotides not matched to a gene: 0.

The V call is TRBV23-1, the J call TRBJ2-7; 7 bases align to TRBD1. TRBV23-1 is flagged as an ORF with uncertain function. The CDR3 sequence is 14 residues long. V lost 0 bases, J lost 3 bases, and 2 bases stayed unmatched. Here the CDR3 DNA reads TGCGCCAGCAGTCAATCCCCAGGGGGCTACGAGCAGTACTTC. Protein: CASSQSPGGYEQYF.

The V call is TRBV5-4, the J call TRBJ2-5, with D possibly being TRBD1 (5 bases). CDR1 and CDR2 (germline): SGHNT, YYREEE (reference sequence). There are 15 residues in the CDR3. Trimming cost V 0 bases and J 3 bases, with 12 bases left between them. CDR3 sequence (DNA): TGTGCCAGCAGCTTGGAGTCGGGCAGGGAAGAGACCCAGTACTTC. Amino acids: CASSLESGREETQYF.

The chain combines TRBV4-3 with TRBJ2-5; D is unresolved. The end of the DNA fits TRBJ2-7 better, so the J call may be wrong. Germline loops: CDR1 LGHNA, CDR2 YSLEER. The CDR3 runs to 13 residues. The CDR3 DNA reads as TGCGCCAGCAGCCAAGTGTTACAGACCGAGCAGTACTTC. This codes for CASSQVLQTEQYF.

This clone was seen only once. V and J are TRBV7-3 and TRBJ1-1; TRBD1 aligns across 8 bases. The germline gives CDR1 SGHTA, CDR2 FQGTGA. The CDR3 runs to 14 residues. The V gene end was trimmed by 5 bases and the J gene end by 4 bases; junction bases not matched to a gene: 6. The DNA for the CDR3 is TGTGCCAGCAGCGAGACAGGGGCCGCCACTGAAGCTTTCTTT. Protein: CASSETGAATEAFF. Full variable domain (outside the CDR3, taken from reference TRBV7-3 and TRBJ1-1): GAGVSQTPSNKVTEKGKYVELRCDPISGHTALYWYRQSLGQGPEFLIYFQGTGAADDSGLPNDRFFAVRPEGSVSTLKIQRTERGDSAVYLCASSETGAATEAFFGQGTRLTVV.

This clone was detected only a few times. The rearrangement uses TRBV28 and TRBJ1-5; tentative D call: TRBD1 (6 bases). The germline gives CDR1 MDHEN, CDR2 SYDVKM. The length of the CDR3 is 13 residues. In DNA, the CDR3 is TGTGCTCTCCGGGGGGCAGGAAATCAGCCCCAGCATTTT. Translating it yields CALRGAGNQPQHF.

V usage is TRBV5-4 and J usage is TRBJ1-4; D may be TRBD1 (5 bases). The germline V and J ends were trimmed by 0 bases and 5 bases, with 8 bases remaining between them. The CDR3 has 14 residues. From germline, CDR1 is SGHNT and CDR2 YYREEE (reference sequence). In DNA form, the CDR3 reads TGTGCCAGCAGCTTGGGGGGCGGAAATGAAAAACTGTTTTTT. Amino acid sequence: CASSLGGGNEKLFF. The full variable domain, completed using reference TRBV5-4 and TRBJ1-4, is ETGVTQSPTHLIKTRGQQVTLRCSSQSGHNTVSWYQQALGQGPQFIFQYYREEENGRGNFPPRFSGLQFPNYSSELNVNALELDDSALYLCASSLGGGNEKLFFGSGTQLSVL.

The rearrangement links TRBV28 to TRBJ2-3, with D possibly matching TRBD2 (7 bases). The germline gives CDR1 MDHEN, CDR2 SYDVKM. The ends were cut back, 5 bases at V and 1 base at J, with 10 bases in the middle. The CDR3 sequence is 14 residues long. The DNA for the CDR3 is TGTGCCAGCAGTGGGGGGGGGCGCACAGATACGCAGTATTTT. Its protein is CASSGGGRTDTQYF.

The V call is TRBV30, the J call TRBJ1-2; TRBD1 agrees at 8 bases. Per germline, CDR1 GTSNPN and CDR2 SVGIG (reference sequence). The CDR3 totals 14 residues. V lost 4 bases, J lost 4 bases, and 8 bases stayed unmatched. The chain's CDR3 is CAWTWAGGGYGYTF. In nucleotides, the CDR3 is TGTGCCTGGACTTGGGCAGGGGGCGGCTATGGCTACACCTTC.

This clone was observed a few times. The chain employs TRBV18 and TRBJ1-1, with a weak D call TRBD1 (5 bases). The CDR3 contains 15 residues. Germline V lookup: CDR1 KGHSH, CDR2 LQKENI. Trimming took off 0 bases at V and 5 bases at J, with 13 bases between the two ends. CDR3 DNA sequence: TGTGCCAGCTCACCACCCCAGGGAGGGTGGACTGAAGCTTTCTTT. This encodes CASSPPQGGWTEAFF.

The V and J genes are TRBV28 and TRBJ1-4; D not certain. This CDR3 spans 14 amino acids. Germline loops: CDR1 MDHEN, CDR2 SYDVKM. V lost 3 bases to trimming and J lost 7 bases, with 12 bases between them. The CDR3 spells CASSLAGEGEKLFF. The CDR3 nucleotides are TGTGCCAGCAGTTTGGCCGGGGAGGGTGAAAAACTGTTTTTT.

V gene TRBV11-3 combines with J gene TRBJ2-1; 11 nucleotides line up with TRBD2. The length of the CDR3 is 19 residues. CDR1 is SGHNT and CDR2 is YENEEA in the germline V gene. J was trimmed by 0 bases and V by 0 bases; bases with no gene match: 7. The CDR3 bases are TGTGCCAGCAGCTTAGAAACTAGCGGGAGCCTTAGCTCCTACAATGAGCAGTTCTTC. It encodes CASSLETSGSLSSYNEQFF.

The chain links TRBV19 to TRBJ1-1, with D perhaps matching TRBD1 (6 bases). This CDR3 is built from 16 residues. Germline CDR1 and CDR2: LNHDA and SQIVND (reference sequence). Deletions cut 3 bases from V and 5 bases from J, with 19 bases between. As DNA, the CDR3 is TGTGCCAGTAGTATTATAAAAAACAGGGAGGGGACTGAAGCTTTCTTT. Its translation: CASSIIKNREGTEAFF.

Written as DNA, the CDR3 is TGCGCCAGCAGCCCGGCGAGGCGGCGTATCTACGAGCAGTACTTC. Protein product: CASSPARRRIYEQYF. The chain carries TRBV5-1 and TRBJ2-7; D gene uncertain. CDR1 SGHRS and CDR2 YFSETQ come from the germline V gene. CDR3 size: 15 residues. Trimming pared 4 bases from V and 3 bases from J, leaving 17 bases between.

The rearrangement links TRBV2 to TRBJ2-1, with TRBD2 matching 7 bases. Per the germline V gene, CDR1 is SNHLY and CDR2 is FYNNEI. With V trimmed by 3 bases and J by 1 base, 3 bases remained unmatched. The CDR3 runs to 15 residues. The CDR3 sequence is CASSEGGRSYNEQFF. CDR3 coding DNA: TGTGCCAGCAGTGAGGGAGGGCGGTCCTACAATGAGCAGTTCTTC. Full variable domain (remainder filled in from reference TRBV2 and TRBJ2-1): EPEVTQTPSHQVTQMGQEVILRCVPISNHLYFYWYRQILGQKVEFLVSFYNNEISEKSEIFDDQFSVERPDGSNFTLKIRSTKLEDSAMYFCASSEGGRSYNEQFFGPGTRLTVL.